A single sample is the source of the 5 T cell receptor beta chains below, sequenced in a study of early T cells in non-severe SARS-CoV-2 infection. In TCRdb, the 5' RACE reads were re-called with MiXCR into one record per CDR3 protein. The data show roughly 40,000 distinct CDR3 sequences, roughly 5% seen once. The sample comprised whole blood. Receptor source: an adult who was a healthcare worker with PCR-confirmed SARS-CoV-2 infection or an uninfected control (not recorded which).

This clonotype was counted many times. The chain couples TRBV5-5 to TRBJ2-7; 9 nucleotides align to TRBD1. Germline trimming cut 1 base from V and 0 bases from J; bases unmatched to any gene: 5. Germline CDR1 SGHKS, CDR2 YYEKEE (reference sequence). This CDR3 contains 16 residues. This CDR3 reads CASSLRTGGLSYEQYF. The CDR3 nucleotides are TGTGCCAGCAGCTTGAGAACAGGGGGCCTCTCCTACGAGCAGTACTTC. The entire variable domain, with the rest obtained from reference TRBV5-5 and TRBJ2-7, is as follows: DAGVTQSPTHLIKTRGQQVTLRCSPISGHKSVSWYQQVLGQGPQFIFQYYEKEERGRGNFPDRFSARQFPNYSSELNVNALLLGDSALYLCASSLRTGGLSYEQYFGPGTRLTVT.

V usage is TRBV29-1 and J usage is TRBJ2-7, with D perhaps TRBD1 (5 bases). The germline V and J ends were trimmed by 4 bases and 3 bases, with 10 bases remaining between them. The CDR3 is 12 amino acids. The germline gives CDR1 SQVTM, CDR2 ANQGSEA. CDR3 DNA sequence: TGCAGCGTTGGGGTCCAGGGCTACGAGCAGTACTTC. Its protein is CSVGVQGYEQYF.

This clonotype was observed at least ten times. Here the CDR3 reads CASSHDVQPQHF. The CDR3 DNA reads as TGTGCCAGCAGCCACGACGTACAGCCCCAGCATTTT. V gene TRBV7-9 combines with J gene TRBJ1-5; D remains unclear. The V and J ends lost 5 bases and 7 bases respectively, with 9 bases between them. Germline V gene lookup returns CDR1 SEHNR and CDR2 FQNEAQ (reference sequence). The CDR3 consists of 12 residues.

The V call is TRBV12-3 or TRBV12-4, the J call TRBJ2-1; the match to TRBD2 covers 8 bases. V lost 6 bases, J lost 2 bases, and 3 bases stayed unmatched. The CDR3 contains 14 residues. This CDR3 is CASRTSGPYNEQFF. In DNA form, the CDR3 reads TGTGCCAGCAGAACTAGCGGCCCCTACAATGAGCAGTTCTTC.

This clonotype was counted ten times or more. The chain is built from TRBV18 and TRBJ1-1, with D hard to call. The germline gives CDR1 KGHSH, CDR2 LQKENI. V dropped 0 bases and J dropped 9 bases, with 14 bases sitting between them. The CDR3 is made up of 14 amino acids. CDR3 coding DNA: TGTGCCAGCTCACCACCGGCGGATGCGACGCAAGCTTTCTTT. Its protein is CASSPPADATQAFF. The full variable domain, its missing parts supplied by reference TRBV18 and TRBJ1-1, is NAGVMQNPRHLVRRRGQEARLRCSPMKGHSHVYWYRQLPEEGLKFMVYLQKENIIDESGMPKERFSAEFPKEGPSILRIQQVVRGDSAAYFCASSPPADATQAFFGQGTRLTVV.